This is a list of T cell receptor beta chains from one sample in a study of CD8 T cells in ankylosing spondylitis. TCRdb re-called the 5' RACE reads with MiXCR, one entry per CDR3 protein. The sample consists of 250,000 to 350,000 distinct CDR3 sequences, around 21% of them appearing once. Sequencing was carried out using blood, either unsorted or a sorted T cell fraction (not recorded which). These receptors originate from a female donor with ankylosing spondylitis or in good health (not recorded which). The CDR3 runs from the conserved cysteine through the conserved F or W. A D gene is named only where the DNA matches it firmly. Rows give clone size only sometimes, using once, few, many, or a class for an expanded clone.

J gene,D gene,CDR3 length,clone size,V gene,CDR3 DNA,CDR3 protein
TRBJ1-1,NA,13,many,TRBV7-9,TGTGCCAGCAAAGGTACCGCGAACACTGAAGCTTTCTTT,CASKGTANTEAFF
TRBJ2-1,NA,16,NA,TRBV5-1,TGCGCCAGCAGCTTGGATCAGCTGTCATCCTACAATGAGCAGTTCTTC,CASSLDQLSSYNEQFF
TRBJ1-3,TRBD1,14,many,TRBV29-1,TGCAGCGTGGCCGGGGACAGGGGTGGAAACACCATATATTTT,CSVAGDRGGNTIYF
TRBJ1-2,NA,13,few,TRBV6-2/TRBV6-3,TGTGCCAGCAAAGGTGGAGGATCTTATGGCTACACCTTC,CASKGGGSYGYTF
TRBJ2-5,TRBD1,14,few,TRBV2,TGTGCCAGCAGATCCGGGACAGGGGGCGAGACCCAGTACTTC,CASRSGTGGETQYF
TRBJ2-7,NA,14,NA,TRBV20-1,TGCAGTGCTAGAGGGGACGGGAGCTCCTACGAGCAGTACTTC,CSARGDGSSYEQYF
TRBJ2-1,NA,16,once,TRBV12-3/TRBV12-4,TGTGCCAGCAGTTTATTCCTCAGGGGATCCTACAATGAGCAGTTCTTC,CASSLFLRGSYNEQFF
TRBJ2-7,NA,12,many,TRBV29-1,TGCAGCGCCGCGGGCTTCTCTTACGAGCAGTACTTC,CSAAGFSYEQYF
TRBJ1-5,TRBD1,14,few,TRBV12-3/TRBV12-4,TGTGCCAGCAGGATACAGGGGAAGAATCAGCCCCAGCATTTT,CASRIQGKNQPQHF
TRBJ1-6,NA,13,few,TRBV2,TGTGCCAGCAGATCAGAGCATAATTCACCCCTCCACTTT,CASRSEHNSPLHF
TRBJ2-1,NA,12,many,TRBV18,TGTGCCAGCTCACCAGAGGGGAATGAGCAGTTCTTC,CASSPEGNEQFF
TRBJ2-7,NA,14,few,TRBV4-2,TGTGCCAGCAGCCAAGGGGGATGGGAGGACGAGCAGTACTTC,CASSQGGWEDEQYF
TRBJ2-5,NA,15,NA,TRBV6-1,TGTGCCAGCAGTCTCGGGGGGCTCCCAGGCCCGACCCAGTACTTC,CASSLGGLPGPTQYF
TRBJ2-7,TRBD1,16,few,TRBV15,TGTGCCACCAGCAGAGTAGGAGGACAGGGTTTTTACGAGCAGTACTTC,CATSRVGGQGFYEQYF
TRBJ2-1,TRBD2,13,NA,TRBV28,TGTGCCCATACCGGGACTAGCGGGAGGGAGCAGTTCTTC,CAHTGTSGREQFF
TRBJ2-3,NA,13,NA,TRBV29-1,TGCAGCGTTGATCGGGTCTCCACAGATACGCAGTATTTT,CSVDRVSTDTQYF
TRBJ2-1,TRBD2,16,NA,TRBV9,TGTGCCAGCAGCGGGCCGACTAGCGGGAGGGCCAGTGAGCAGTTCTTC,CASSGPTSGRASEQFF
TRBJ1-1,TRBD1,14,few,TRBV3-1,TGTGCCAGCAGCCAAGTTTCGACAGGGTCTGAAGCTTTCTTT,CASSQVSTGSEAFF
TRBJ1-6,TRBD1,15,few,TRBV10-3,TGTGCCATCAGCAACCGGGACAGGGGAAATTCACCCCTCCACTTT,CAISNRDRGNSPLHF
TRBJ2-1,TRBD2,17,NA,TRBV24-1,TGTGCCACCAGTGACCACCTAGCGGAGAGCTCCTACAATGAGCAGTTCTTC,CATSDHLAESSYNEQFF
TRBJ2-5,TRBD2,16,NA,TRBV7-7,TGTGCTAGCAGCTTAAACGGGGGGACTGGGAAAGAGACCCAGTACTTC,CASSLNGGTGKETQYF
TRBJ2-3,TRBD2,15,few,TRBV10-3,TGTGCCATCAGTGATGGTAGCGGGACCGCGGAGGAGCAGTATTTT,CAISDGSGTAEEQYF
TRBJ1-2,TRBD1,15,NA,TRBV9,TGTGCCAGCAGCGACAGGGGACGGGGTAACTATGGCTACACCTTC,CASSDRGRGNYGYTF
TRBJ2-7,TRBD2,12,NA,TRBV20-1,TGCAGTGCTTTTAGCGGGAGGTACGAGCAGTACTTC,CSAFSGRYEQYF
TRBJ2-1,TRBD2,13,many,TRBV10-3,TGTGCCTCAGAACTAGCGGGAGGAGGTGAGCAGTTCTTC,CASELAGGGEQFF
TRBJ2-6,NA,18,NA,TRBV18,TGTGCCAGCTCACCTAGAGTGGGACCACGGTCCGGGGCCAACGTCCTGACTTTC,CASSPRVGPRSGANVLTF
TRBJ2-3,NA,13,NA,TRBV29-1,TGCAGCGGACACAGGTTACACACAGATACGCAGTATTTT,CSGHRLHTDTQYF
TRBJ2-1,NA,15,NA,TRBV10-3,TGTGCCATCAGCTCCAGGGGGGGGTCCTACAATGAGCAGTTCTTC,CAISSRGGSYNEQFF
TRBJ2-1,TRBD2,16,few,TRBV20-1,TGCAGTGCCCTAGCGGGAGGGAGTTTCTCCTACAATGAGCAGTTCTTC,CSALAGGSFSYNEQFF
TRBJ2-7,NA,11,few,TRBV20-1,TGCAGTGCGCGAGATGCCTACGAGCAGTACTTC,CSARDAYEQYF
TRBJ2-7,TRBD2,16,NA,TRBV7-2,TGTGCCAGCAGCTTAGACACTAGCGCCTCATACTACGAGCAGTACTTC,CASSLDTSASYYEQYF
TRBJ1-5,TRBD1,15,few,TRBV4-3,TGCGCCAGCAGCCAAGCTACAGGGGGAATGCAGCCCCAGCATTTT,CASSQATGGMQPQHF
TRBJ1-1,NA,15,NA,TRBV5-6,TGTGCCAGCAGCTTGGTGGACAGAGGGAACACTGAAGCTTTCTTT,CASSLVDRGNTEAFF
TRBJ2-1,TRBD2,15,NA,TRBV18,TGTGCCAGCTCACCCGGCCAAAGCGGGAGAAATGAGCAGTTCTTC,CASSPGQSGRNEQFF